Below, 8 T cell receptor beta chains from the same sample are listed, as sequenced in a study of long-term antiretroviral therapy in people with HIV. Samples were assayed with immunoSEQ v3.0 at survey level. Repertoires were generated with immunoSEQ multiplex PCR, while TCRdb's copy carries only in-frame clones and drops some. The data contain 25,000 to 35,000 clones, over 90% of them singletons. Material: unsorted PBMCs, obtained approximately 6.3 years after starting antiretroviral therapy. All receptors come from a woman in her thirties or forties with HIV.

This chain connects TRBV7-9 to TRBJ1-4; 8 bases match TRBD1. The V segment lost 4 bases and the J segment 8 bases; nucleotides outside the gene matches: 12. In germline, CDR1 is SEHNR, CDR2 FQNEAQ (reference sequence). CDR3 length equals 16 residues. The CDR3 is CASSSSGRGPGEKLFF. CDR3 bases: TGTGCCAGCAGCTCCAGCGGCAGGGGGCCCGGAGAAAAACTGTTTTTT.

V and J are TRBV4-3 and TRBJ1-4; 8 bases line up with TRBD1. The CDR3 has 18 residues. The J segment lost 4 bases and the V segment lost 1 base, leaving 11 bases of the junction unmatched. Germline loops: CDR1 LGHNA, CDR2 YSLEER. CDR3 nucleotide sequence: TGCGCCAGCAGCCAAGGGGGAACGTTGGGACAGGTTAATGAAAAACTGTTTTTT. Its protein product is CASSQGGTLGQVNEKLFF.

The chain links TRBV6-6 to TRBJ1-5; TRBD1 might be the D (5 bases). The CDR3 extends over 14 amino acids. The germline V gene encodes CDR1 MNHNY and CDR2 SVGAGI (reference sequence). V lost 2 bases and J lost 2, with 7 bases in between. The CDR3 protein is CASSYRGGNQPQHF. In nucleotides, the CDR3 is TGTGCCAGCAGTTACAGGGGCGGCAATCAGCCCCAGCATTTT.

The chain employs TRBV5-1 and TRBJ1-2; 8 nucleotides line up with TRBD1. The J segment lost 6 bases and the V segment lost 2 bases, leaving 3 bases of the junction unmatched. The CDR3 is 13 residues long. CDR1 is SGHRS, CDR2 YFSETQ, per germline. CDR3 region: CASSFMDRDGYTF. CDR3 sequence (DNA): TGCGCCAGCAGCTTTATGGACAGGGATGGCTACACCTTC.

The V call is TRBV7-8, the J call TRBJ1-2; 12 nucleotides match TRBD1. The CDR3 totals 17 residues. V gave up 5 bases and J gave up 4 bases; unmatched junction bases: 11. CDR1 SGHVS and CDR2 FQNEAQ come from the germline V gene. DNA for the CDR3: TGTGCCAGCAGCCCGGGGACAGGGGGCCTGTCTCGCTATGGCTACACCTTC. Its translation: CASSPGTGGLSRYGYTF. Full variable domain (outside the CDR3, taken from reference TRBV7-8 and TRBJ1-2): GAGVSQSPRYKVAKRGQDVALRCDPISGHVSLFWYQQALGQGPEFLTYFQNEAQLDKSGLPSDRFFAERPEGSVSTLKIQRTQQEDSAVYLCASSPGTGGLSRYGYTFGSGTRLTVV.

The chain uses TRBV6-6 and TRBJ1-1; the D gene is possibly TRBD1 (5 bases). Germline V CDR1 and CDR2: MNHNY, SVGAGI (reference sequence). Trimming shortened V by 8 bases and J by 4 bases, and 8 bases separated the two germline ends. This CDR3 has 11 residues. The chain's CDR3 is CASYGGTEAFF. As DNA, the CDR3 is TGTGCCAGCTACGGGGGCACTGAAGCTTTCTTT.

The V gene is TRBV6-6, the J gene TRBJ1-1; D perhaps matches TRBD1 (5 bases). CDR1 and CDR2 from the germline V gene are MNHNY and SVGAGI (reference sequence). There are 14 residues in the CDR3. Trimming pared 7 bases from V and 3 bases from J, leaving 15 bases between. The CDR3 DNA sequence: TGTGCCAGCAATTTCGAGGGGAGAGACACTGAAGCTTTCTTT. It translates to CASNFEGRDTEAFF.

The rearrangement uses TRBV5-6 and TRBJ2-3; 9 bases are shared with TRBD2. The CDR3 extends over 16 amino acids. V was clipped by 1 base and J by 2 bases; unmatched bases: 5. The germline gives CDR1 SGHDT, CDR2 YYEEEE. CDR3 protein: CASSLRAGGPTDTQYF. The CDR3 DNA is TGTGCCAGCAGCTTGCGTGCGGGGGGGCCCACAGATACGCAGTATTTT. Filled out from reference TRBV5-6 and TRBJ2-3, the complete variable domain reads DAGVTQSPTHLIKTRGQQVTLRCSPKSGHDTVSWYQQALGQGPQFIFQYYEEEERQRGNFPDRFSGHQFPNYSSELNVNALLLGDSALYLCASSLRAGGPTDTQYFGPGTRLTVL.